These T cell receptor beta chains were read from a single sample in a study of cytomegalovirus exposure and HLA in healthy donors. Libraries were prepared by immunoSEQ multiplex PCR; TCRdb keeps only in-frame clonotypes and omits some of them. The sample carries about 200,000 clones, 82% recorded once. The sample taken for sequencing was PBMCs. All receptors derive from a woman between 40 and 55 years old in good health and CMV-seronegative. The CDR3 runs from the conserved cysteine through the conserved F or W. The order of the fields is clone size, V gene, D gene, J gene, CDR3 protein, CDR3 DNA. D genes are given only for firm matches. The size of a clone is reported for some rows only, either as once, few or many, or as a class for expanded clones.

.	TRBV2	.	TRBJ2-7	CASRLVSYEQYF	TGTGCCAGCAGACTAGTCTCCTACGAGCAGTACTTC
.	TRBV6-6	.	TRBJ2-1	CASHTSSLNEQFF	TGTGCCAGCCATACGTCTAGCTTGAATGAGCAGTTCTTC
.	TRBV5-1	.	TRBJ1-2	CASSLAQDNGYTF	TGCGCCAGCAGCTTGGCCCAGGATAATGGCTACACCTTC
once	TRBV28	TRBD2	TRBJ2-3	CASCLAGVTTTDTQYF	TGTGCCAGCTGTCTAGCGGGAGTAACGACGACAGATACGCAGTATTTT
.	TRBV6-5	.	TRBJ1-6	CASSPGDNSPLHF	TGTGCCAGCAGCCCCGGGGATAATTCACCCCTCCACTTT
.	TRBV5-4	.	TRBJ1-1	CASSLGGLNTEAFF	TGTGCCAGCAGCTTGGGGGGGCTGAACACTGAAGCTTTCTTT
.	TRBV7-3	TRBD2	TRBJ2-1	CASSRAGEVNEQFF	TGTGCCAGCAGCAGAGCGGGAGAGGTTAATGAGCAGTTCTTC
.	TRBV7-2	.	TRBJ1-4	CASSTSGKGPLGEKLFF	TGTGCCAGCAGCACTTCCGGAAAGGGGCCACTTGGAGAAAAACTGTTTTTT
.	TRBV19	TRBD1	TRBJ1-2	CASRITGGADGYTF	TGTGCCAGTAGGATTACAGGGGGCGCGGATGGCTACACCTTC
.	TRBV19	.	TRBJ1-3	CASTVSGNTIYF	TGTGCCAGTACAGTCTCTGGAAACACCATATATTTT